This TCR beta chain was retrieved from a study of Ad26.COV2.S vaccination and SARS-CoV-2 variants. About the research overall: Within the COV1001 Ad26.COV2.S trial arm, the donor was enrolled. Study-wide findings and caveats: Quantification of TCR breadth and depth may have yielded underestimates of total T cell responses.

Repertoires were generated with immunoSEQ multiplex PCR, while TCRdb's copy carries only in-frame clones and drops some. Among about 440,000 clones listed, about 83% were seen once. Treatment in this sample: around 19 received Ad26.COV2.S at low or high dose, single or two shots; 5 received placebo; per-sample allocation not given. Collection of the samples took place on day 63 after the first injection of vaccine or placebo. As its vector, the vaccine had Ad26, which expressed Wuhan-strain SARS-CoV-2 spike. In its sample, this clone was seen a few times. Its antigen remains unidentified. The TCR originated in a person aged 18 to 65 who received the Ad26.COV2.S COVID-19 vaccine or a placebo. Sample: peripheral blood, taken in a trial of Ad26.COV2.S vaccine versus placebo.

CDR3 amino acids: CATAIGTVNSPLHF. CDR3 coding DNA: TGTGCCACGGCGATCGGGACAGTCAATTCACCCCTCCACTTT. The chain links TRBV10-3 to TRBJ1-6, with 7 bases identical to TRBD1. The junction had 10 bases not matched to a gene; V was cut back by 10 bases and J by 7 bases. CDR1 and CDR2 (germline): ENHRY, SYGVKD. The CDR3 length is 14 residues.